This T cell receptor beta chain was identified during a study of cytotoxic CD8 clonotypes in ibrutinib-treated CLL. Regarding the study as a whole: Public clonotypes proved infrequent, and on treatment they shrank or remained steady.

T cells were sequenced at a targeted depth of 1 in 200,000 to 1 in 1 million. Assay used: immunoSEQ multiplex PCR; TCRdb lists only in-frame clones, some missing. This sample has some 200,000 clones; 79% occur once, and the top ten carry 9.5% to 12%. A note on this clone: Its antigen is still unknown.

PBMCs that had been cryopreserved were the source of about 2 micrograms of genomic DNA for TCR beta libraries. The TCR sequence derives from a human donor with chronic lymphocytic leukemia. Sequenced here: PBMCs, sampled after 12 months of ibrutinib treatment.

CDR3 residues: CAISLSGQLNNEQFF. The CDR3 region has the DNA TGTGCCATCAGCCTGTCTGGGCAGCTAAACAATGAGCAGTTCTTC. This chain links TRBV10-3 with TRBJ2-1; D gene ambiguous. The germline V and J ends were trimmed by 6 bases and 5 bases, with 17 bases remaining between them. This CDR3 is 15 amino acids long. Germline assignment: CDR1 ENHRY and CDR2 SYGVKD.